This T cell receptor beta chain was captured in a study of blood T cells in healthy people across ages. Study conclusions and caveats: Long-lived donors carried more naive CD4+ cells and greater diversity than aged donors. Considered underestimates were the diversity estimates obtained from one million T cells. Age showed a roughly linear inverse relationship with TCR beta diversity per million T cells. Strong correlation existed between TCR beta diversity and naive T cell percentage.

Notes on this clonotype: Its antigen is undetermined. The germline gene is not matched at one end of the junction; a read error may be the cause.

CDR3 size: 15 residues. Germline loops: CDR1 SEHNR, CDR2 FQNEAQ (reference sequence). A J-beta primer mix and a sample-barcoded 5' primer were used in a second PCR of about 7 to 12 cycles. TCRdb called the 5' RACE reads again in MiXCR, with one record for every CDR3 protein. The sample records about 900,000 distinct CDR3 sequences, roughly 52% being singletons. V usage is TRBV7-9 and J usage is TRBJ2-1, with 8 positions matching TRBD1. The receptor's source is a man aged 25 to 45 in good health. The sample was blood. CDR3: CASSLGQGYYSEQFF. DNA for the CDR3: TGTGCCAGCAGCCTCGGACAGGGATACTACAGTGAGCAGTTCTTC.